This T cell receptor beta chain stems from a study of yellow fever vaccine responses in identical twins. Study findings and constraints: Reportedly, twins showed a vaccine T cell response that looked partly convergent and partly personalized.

Regarding this clonotype: No antigen is known for it.

MiXCR, applied by TCRdb to the RT-PCR reads, yields one record per CDR3 protein. The table has roughly 1,800 distinct CDR3 sequences, around 86% seen once. Germline CDR1 and CDR2: SNHLY and FYNNEI. This CDR3 is built from 14 residues. The V and J ends lost 1 base and 1 base respectively, with 7 bases between them. This chain uses TRBV2 with TRBJ2-5; no clear D. The source material was T cells from blood (PBMCs), unsorted or a sorted subset (not recorded which), sampled before or after yellow fever vaccination (not recorded which). This receptor was obtained from a woman aged 18-30 years who received the yellow fever vaccine. DNA of the CDR3: TGTGCCAGCAGTGAAGGGAGCCCCCAAGAGACCCAGTACTTC. This gives the protein CASSEGSPQETQYF.